The sequence of this TCR beta chain was determined in a study of blood T cells in healthy people across ages. Trimming shortened V by 4 bases and J by 2 bases, and 11 bases separated the two germline ends. CDR1 is LGHNA, CDR2 YSLEER, per germline. This CDR3 contains 14 residues. Using a J-beta primer mix together with a sample-barcoded 5' primer, a second PCR was run for about 7 to 12 cycles. Sequencing of every sample gave 2.5 million or more CDR3-containing paired-end reads. One entry per CDR3 protein, called by TCRdb with MiXCR from the 5' RACE reads. Of around 800,000 distinct CDR3 sequences listed, approximately 65% are singletons.

The receptor comes from a young man in good health. The J gene is TRBJ1-2, the V gene TRBV4-3; D gene uncertain. Sequencing input: blood. The CDR3 sequence: CASSLEAGNYGYTF. DNA of the CDR3: TGCGCCAGCAGCCTGGAAGCAGGAAACTATGGCTACACCTTC.